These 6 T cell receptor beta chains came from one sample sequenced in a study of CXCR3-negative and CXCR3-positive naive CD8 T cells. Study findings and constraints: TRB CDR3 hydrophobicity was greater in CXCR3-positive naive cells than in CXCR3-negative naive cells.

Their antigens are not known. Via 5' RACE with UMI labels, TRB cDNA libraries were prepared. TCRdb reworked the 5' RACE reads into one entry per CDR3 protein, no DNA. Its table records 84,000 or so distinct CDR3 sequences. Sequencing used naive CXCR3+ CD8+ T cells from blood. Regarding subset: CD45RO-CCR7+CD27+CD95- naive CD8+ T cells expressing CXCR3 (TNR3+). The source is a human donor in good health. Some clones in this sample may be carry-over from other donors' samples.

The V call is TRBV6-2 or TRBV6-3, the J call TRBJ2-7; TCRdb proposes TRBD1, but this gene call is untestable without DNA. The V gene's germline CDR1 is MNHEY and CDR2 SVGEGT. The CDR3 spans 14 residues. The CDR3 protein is CASRPQGFAYEQYF.

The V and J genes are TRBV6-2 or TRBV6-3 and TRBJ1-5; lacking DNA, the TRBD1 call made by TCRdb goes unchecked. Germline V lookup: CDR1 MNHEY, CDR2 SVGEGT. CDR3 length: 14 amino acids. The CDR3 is CASRGVGLEQPQYF.

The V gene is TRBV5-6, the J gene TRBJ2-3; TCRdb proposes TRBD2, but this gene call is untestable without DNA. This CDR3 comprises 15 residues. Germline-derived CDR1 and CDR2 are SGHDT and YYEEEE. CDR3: CASSYRLGRTDTQYF.

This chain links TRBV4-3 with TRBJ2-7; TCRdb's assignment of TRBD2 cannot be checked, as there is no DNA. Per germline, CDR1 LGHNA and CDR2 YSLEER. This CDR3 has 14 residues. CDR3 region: CASSEGGRGDEQYF.

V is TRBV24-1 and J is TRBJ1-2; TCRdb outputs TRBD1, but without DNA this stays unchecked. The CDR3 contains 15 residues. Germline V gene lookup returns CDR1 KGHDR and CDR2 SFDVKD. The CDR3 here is CATSDPRGSNYGYTF.

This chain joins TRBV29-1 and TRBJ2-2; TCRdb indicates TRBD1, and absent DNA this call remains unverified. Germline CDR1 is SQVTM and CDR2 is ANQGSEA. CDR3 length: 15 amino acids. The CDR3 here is CSAWVPGTNTGELFF.